The entry that follows covers one T cell receptor beta chain sequence. Its recognized antigen is unknown. No per-base quality is available; no much larger clone lies one base away. The data stem from a study of cytomegalovirus exposure and HLA in healthy donors (TCRdb year 2017). A note on the overall study: According to an earlier analysis of several hundred of the donors, roughly 180 million T cells yielded some 110 million unique TCR beta sequences and about 280 Gb of sequence data. Along with the roughly 670-subject first cohort, a separate validation cohort of 120 different subjects was used. Alongside the repertoire data, information on donor age, sex, ethnicity and CMV serostatus was compiled. Of the 300 to 400 genotyped donors, 65% to 90% fell in the genetic ancestry cluster associated with self-reported Caucasian donors. A later analysis re-examined previously published TCR beta repertoires from about 700 donors and added high-resolution HLA genotyping to investigate patterns of TCR occurrence. The aim of the study was to test whether cataloging public T cell receptors could identify signatures of past pathogen exposure. In an earlier analysis of roughly 540 of the donors, high-throughput TCR beta sequencing was used to judge whether each TCR beta V gene segment behaved as functional or pseudogenic. Roughly 300 gigabases of sequencing data and around 88 million unique TCR sequences made up an early release that covered over 550 HLA-typed donors. Using immunosequencing, the study profiled T cell repertoires from 640 or so subjects and related those repertoires to cytomegalovirus serostatus. All discovery cohort repertoires had been generated on a single sequencing platform. High-throughput TCR immunosequencing, statistical association of individual TCRs with disease status, and machine learning were combined to predict cytomegalovirus infection status. The later analysis used no new phenotypic data to find candidate immune exposures, relying instead on TCR beta sequences and their occurrence across donors. HLA typing included class I and class II loci at four-digit resolution. Four to six DR-DQ haplotypes were handled as single units for association and clustering, since linkage in the cohort was strong. In a later genetic analysis, genome-wide SNP genotypes for about 55% of the roughly 700 donors were used, and that subset was treated as a discovery cohort. Among about 360 genotyped donors of the cohort, an average of approximately 240,000 unique TCR beta nucleotide sequences were sequenced per donor, 15% to 20% of them non-productive. The number of donors typed differed by locus, with about 629-630 for A, B, C, DRB1 and DQB1, 522 for DQA1, about 610 for DPA1, and roughly 450 for DPB1.

General study outcomes and caveats: In a later analysis, TCR association rates were found to vary across HLA loci, with the most associated TCRs seen for DRB1 alleles and the fewest for HLA-C alleles. The classifier was reported to diagnose cytomegalovirus status with high specificity and sensitivity in both the original cohort and the validation cohort. Some 16 rarely observed V segments, including chromosome 9 orphons, were excluded from the earlier analysis of approximately 500 of the donors because counts were too low. A later genetic analysis associated a missense DCLRE1C variant with V-gene and J-gene trimming of TCR beta chains, and an independent cohort replicated the association. Several of the top co-occurrence clusters appeared to be linked to parvovirus B19, influenza, CMV and Epstein-Barr virus, according to a later analysis. It was suggested by the authors that the approach could potentially be generalized to other disease states and immunological phenotypes. Assigning TCR associations to individual alleles was difficult when HLA alleles, especially DR and DQ, strongly co-occurred. Because HLA typing was unavailable for some donors at each locus, only the typed subset was used in association tests. A group of highly shared sequence variants was considered likely to be a technical artifact of the sequencing pipeline. In a later analysis, HLA-associated TCR beta chains were found to be more clonally expanded and to have lower generation probabilities than equally common non-associated chains. An earlier analysis of 587 of the donors showed that most TCR beta V segments appeared in productive rearrangements either about 87% or about 30% of the time, which broadly matched IMGT annotations. In a later analysis, most CMV-associated TCR beta chains were found to appear HLA-restricted, with HLA associations seemingly driven largely by CMV exposure. Correlated functional status among segregating V segments might be attributable to linkage disequilibrium, but an unknown experimental factor could not be ruled out. While some public TCRs were present in many individuals, most TCR sequences turned up only very rarely across donors. A later analysis associated 16,951 TCR beta sequences with specific HLA alleles at a false discovery rate of 0.05. The cohort was sequenced for TCR beta chains only, and without alpha or paired-chain data the features that could be detected were limited. The study listed 164 TCR beta chains as associated with cytomegalovirus. A later genetic analysis reported fewer N-insertions in productive TCRs among donors in an Asian-associated ancestry cluster than the approximately 670-donor mean. The presence/absence analyses assumed that sequencing depth was roughly uniform across donors, and that assumption may not be true. In vitro tests confirmed that a few of the cytomegalovirus-associated TCR beta chains recognize cytomegalovirus antigens. Immune exposure information for the cohort was limited to CMV serostatus. A further reported finding was that TCR beta sequences accurately predicted the HLA-A and HLA-B alleles for most subjects in the first cohort.

Library preparation used the immunoSEQ multiplex PCR assay. For the multiplex PCR, a mixture combining 60 forward primers for TCR Vbeta segments and 13 reverse primers for TCR Jbeta segments was used. The CDR3 region of rearranged TCR beta genes was amplified from genomic DNA by a multiplex PCR assay. The Illumina HiSeq System was used to sequence the amplified TCR beta libraries as 87-base-pair reads. The original methods were these. Across the 670 or so repertoires, a later analysis counted tens of millions of unique TCR beta chains, roughly 11 million of which were shared by at least two donors. Raw reads were error-corrected and collapsed into unique sequences with a nearest-neighbor algorithm that merged closely related sequences to remove PCR and sequencing errors. CDR3 sequences were aligned to IMGT reference sequences to assign V, D and J gene segments. For a sequence to be retained, a match of at least six nucleotides to both a V gene segment and a J gene segment was required. A rearrangement was called productive if the CDR3 had no stop codons and remained in frame with V and J, and every other rearrangement was called non-productive. CDR3 was defined by IMGT convention, running from the second conserved V-encoded cysteine to the conserved J-encoded phenylalanine. The earlier analysis of about 570 of the donors excluded any sequence lacking an unambiguous match to a single V gene segment. In an earlier analysis of some 590 of the donors, V segments were called functional above 56.7% productive rearrangements and were called segregating when the between-donor standard deviation exceeded 5%. A statistical classification framework was built to diagnose cytomegalovirus status from the catalog of TCR beta chain sequences. V and J gene assignment, in a later analysis, came from comparing TCR nucleotide sequences with IMGT/GENE-DB human TR gene sequences. Using the TCRdist pipeline, a later analysis assigned CDR3 sequences along with most-parsimonious VDJ recombination scenarios. In a later analysis, every TCR beta chain was defined by the combination of its CDR3 amino acid sequence and its V-gene family, and reads without a unique V-gene family were dropped. As a way to deal with suspected cross-contamination and a sequencing artifact, a later analysis dropped approximately 590 nucleotide sequences that were highly shared and had low generation probability. A later analysis calculated a clonal expansion index for each public chain from normalized within-repertoire ranks of inferred template counts. In a later analysis, generation probabilities were computed using a VDJ recombination model fitted to out-of-frame rearrangements, and the results were checked against IGoR. In a later analysis, hypergeometric tests were used to score TCR-TCR, TCR-HLA and TCR-CMV co-occurrence, with a repertoire-size bias correction applied to TCR pairs. False discovery rates were estimated in a later analysis by permuting HLA or CMV assignments 20 times. In a later analysis, co-occurring TCRs were grouped with DBSCAN, and TCRdist sequence similarity was added when clustering was performed within HLA-allele-positive subsets. Repertoires with fewer than 30,000 or more than 120,000 public chains, plus five repertoires with anomalous nucleotide sharing, were excluded from co-occurrence clustering. TCRdb carries this immuneACCESS record with in-frame sequences only. Its versions omit some clonotypes, under half of them owing to an unresolved V gene in the studies checked, with the rest unexplained. V and J calls and clone size are those listed in that table; D and trimming were worked out from the DNA. Present in this sample are around 150,000 clones, approximately 85% of which were seen just once. The ten largest clonotypes hold about 9.3% of the sample.

The cohort comprised fewer than 750 healthy bone marrow donors. At the time of sampling, all cohort members were nominally healthy, though unrecorded immune exposures were likely present. The donor tested CMV seropositive, placing the donor among the roughly 300 seropositive members of the cohort. A peripheral blood sample was collected from each donor, and TCR beta sequencing was performed on peripheral blood mononuclear cells. Genomic DNA was extracted from the blood cell samples with the Qiagen DNeasy Blood Extraction Kit. Sequenced material: PBMCs. This receptor was identified in a man between 18 and 29 years old in good health and CMV-seropositive.

This receptor carries the CDR3 CASNAGFGILGELFF. The DNA sequence is TGTGCCAGCAATGCGGGTTTCGGTATTTTAGGGGAGCTGTTTTTT. Recombination linked TRBV7-8 to TRBJ2-2; the D gene is perhaps TRBD2, on 5 matching bases. Cut back by 7 bases and 8 bases, the V and J ends lie 20 bases apart. The germline V gene yields SGHVS for CDR1 and FQNEAQ for CDR2. The CDR3, cysteine through phenylalanine, is 15 amino acids long. The kept DNA is CDR3 alone, 45 bases in frame from the first base.